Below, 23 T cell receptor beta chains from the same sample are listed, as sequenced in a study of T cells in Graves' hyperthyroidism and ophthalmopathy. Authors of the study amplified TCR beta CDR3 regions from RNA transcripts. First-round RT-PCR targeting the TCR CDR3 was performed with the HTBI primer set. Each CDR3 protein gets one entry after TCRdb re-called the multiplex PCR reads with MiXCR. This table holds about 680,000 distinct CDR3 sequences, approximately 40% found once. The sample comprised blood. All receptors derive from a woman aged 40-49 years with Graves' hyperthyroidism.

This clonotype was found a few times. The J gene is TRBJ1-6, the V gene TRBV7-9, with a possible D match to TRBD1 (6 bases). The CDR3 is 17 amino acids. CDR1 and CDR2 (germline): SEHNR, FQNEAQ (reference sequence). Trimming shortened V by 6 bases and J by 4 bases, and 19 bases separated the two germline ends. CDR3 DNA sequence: TGTGCCAGCAGACTCCGCCGGGGGGGCACTTATAATTCACCCCTCCACTTT. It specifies CASRLRRGGTYNSPLHF.

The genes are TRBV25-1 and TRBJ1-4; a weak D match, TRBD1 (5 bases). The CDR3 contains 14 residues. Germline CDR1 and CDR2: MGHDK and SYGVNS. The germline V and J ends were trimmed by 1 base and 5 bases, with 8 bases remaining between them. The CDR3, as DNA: TGTGCCAGCAGTGAATCCAGGGTCAATGAAAAACTGTTTTTT. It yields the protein CASSESRVNEKLFF.

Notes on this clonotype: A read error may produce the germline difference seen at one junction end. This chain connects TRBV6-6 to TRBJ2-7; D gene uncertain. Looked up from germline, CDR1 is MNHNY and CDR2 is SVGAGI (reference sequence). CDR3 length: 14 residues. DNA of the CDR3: TGTACCAGCAGTTACTCGAATCAGAACTACGAGCAGTACTTC. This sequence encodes CTSSYSNQNYEQYF.

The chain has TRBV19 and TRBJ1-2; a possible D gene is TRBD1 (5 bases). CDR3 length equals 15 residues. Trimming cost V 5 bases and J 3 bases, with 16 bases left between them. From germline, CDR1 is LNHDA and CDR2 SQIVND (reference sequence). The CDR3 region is CASSLSLGDHYGYTF. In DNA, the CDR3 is TGTGCCAGTAGTTTGTCACTCGGGGACCACTATGGCTACACCTTC.

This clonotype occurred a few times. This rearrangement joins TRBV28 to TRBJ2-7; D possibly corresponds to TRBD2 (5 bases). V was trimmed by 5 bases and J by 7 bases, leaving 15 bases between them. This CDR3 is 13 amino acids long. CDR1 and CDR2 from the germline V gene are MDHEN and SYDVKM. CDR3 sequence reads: CASSTPGILEQYF. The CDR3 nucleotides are TGTGCCAGCAGTACTCCCGGGATCCTTGAGCAGTACTTC.

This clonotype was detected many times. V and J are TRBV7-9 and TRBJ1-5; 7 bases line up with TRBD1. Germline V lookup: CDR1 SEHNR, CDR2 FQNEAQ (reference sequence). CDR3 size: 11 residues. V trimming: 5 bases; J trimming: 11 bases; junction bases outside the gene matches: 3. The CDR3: CASSAQGAQHF. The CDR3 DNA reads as TGTGCCAGCAGCGCCCAGGGGGCCCAGCATTTT. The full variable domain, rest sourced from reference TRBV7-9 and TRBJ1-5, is DTGVSQNPRHKITKRGQNVTFRCDPISEHNRLYWYRQTLGQGPEFLTYFQNEAQLEKSRLLSDRFSAERPKGSFSTLEIQRTEQGDSAMYLCASSAQGAQHFGDGTRLSIL.

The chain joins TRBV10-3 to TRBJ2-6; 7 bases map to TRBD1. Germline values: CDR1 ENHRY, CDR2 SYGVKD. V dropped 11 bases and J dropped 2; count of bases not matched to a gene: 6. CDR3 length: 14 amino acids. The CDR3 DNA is TGTGCCGCCCAGGGGGTCGCTGGGGCCAACGTCCTGACTTTC. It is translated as CAAQGVAGANVLTF.

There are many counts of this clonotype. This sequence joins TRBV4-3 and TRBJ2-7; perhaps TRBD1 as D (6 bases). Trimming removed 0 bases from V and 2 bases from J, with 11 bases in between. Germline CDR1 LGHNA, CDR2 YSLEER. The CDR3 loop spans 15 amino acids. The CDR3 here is CASSQDRAGAYEQYF. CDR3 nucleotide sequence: TGCGCCAGCAGCCAAGATCGAGCAGGGGCCTACGAGCAGTACTTC.

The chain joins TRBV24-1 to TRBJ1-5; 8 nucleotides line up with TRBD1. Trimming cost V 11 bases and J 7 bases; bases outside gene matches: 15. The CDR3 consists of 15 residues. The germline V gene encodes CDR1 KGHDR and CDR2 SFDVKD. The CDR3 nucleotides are TGTGCCAGCAGCCCCGGGACAGGTTCGGGCCAGCCCCAGCATTTT. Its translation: CASSPGTGSGQPQHF.

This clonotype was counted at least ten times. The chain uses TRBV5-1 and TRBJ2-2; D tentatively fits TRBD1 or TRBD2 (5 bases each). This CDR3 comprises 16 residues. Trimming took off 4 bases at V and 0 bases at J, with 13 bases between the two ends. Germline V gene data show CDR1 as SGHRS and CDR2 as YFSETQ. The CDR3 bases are TGCGCCAGCAGCCGAACCGGGACGGCGAACACCGGGGAGCTGTTTTTT. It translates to CASSRTGTANTGELFF.

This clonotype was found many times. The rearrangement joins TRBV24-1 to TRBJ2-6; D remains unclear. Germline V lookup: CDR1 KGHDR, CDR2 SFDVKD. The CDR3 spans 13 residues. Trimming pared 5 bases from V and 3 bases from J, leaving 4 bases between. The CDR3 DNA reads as TGTGCCACCAGTGTGAGTGGGGCCAACGTCCTGACTTTC. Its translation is CATSVSGANVLTF.

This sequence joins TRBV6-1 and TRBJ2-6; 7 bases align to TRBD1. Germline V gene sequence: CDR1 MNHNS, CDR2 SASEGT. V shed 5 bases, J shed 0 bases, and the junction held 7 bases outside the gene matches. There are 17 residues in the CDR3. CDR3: CASSRTGQNSGANVLTF. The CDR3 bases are TGTGCCAGCAGTAGGACAGGCCAAAACTCTGGGGCCAACGTCCTGACTTTC.

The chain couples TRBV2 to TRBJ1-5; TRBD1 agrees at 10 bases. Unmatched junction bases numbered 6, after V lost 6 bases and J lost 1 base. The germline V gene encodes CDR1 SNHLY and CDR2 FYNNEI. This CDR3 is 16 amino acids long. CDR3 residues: CASSEGTGASNQPQHF. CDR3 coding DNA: TGTGCCAGCAGCGAGGGGACAGGGGCGAGCAATCAGCCCCAGCATTTT.

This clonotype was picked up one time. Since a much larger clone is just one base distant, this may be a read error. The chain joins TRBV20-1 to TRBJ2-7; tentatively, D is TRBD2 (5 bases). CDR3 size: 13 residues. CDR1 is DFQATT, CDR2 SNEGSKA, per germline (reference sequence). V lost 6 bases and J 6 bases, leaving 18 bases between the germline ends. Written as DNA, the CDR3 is TGCAGTGCCGACATTCACTCACGGGGCGAGCAGTACTTC. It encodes CSADIHSRGEQYF.

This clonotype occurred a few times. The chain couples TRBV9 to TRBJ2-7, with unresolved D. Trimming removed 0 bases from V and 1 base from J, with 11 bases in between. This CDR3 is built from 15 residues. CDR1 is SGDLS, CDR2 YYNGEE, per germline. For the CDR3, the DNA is TGTGCCAGCAGCGTAGGTGGCGCCCTATCCTACGAGCAGTACTTC. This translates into CASSVGGALSYEQYF.

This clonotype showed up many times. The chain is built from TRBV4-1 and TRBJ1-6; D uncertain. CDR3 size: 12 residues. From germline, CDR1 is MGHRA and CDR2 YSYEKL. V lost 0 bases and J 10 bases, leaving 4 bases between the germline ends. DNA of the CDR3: TGCGCCAGCAGCCAAGATTCGTCACCCCTCCACTTT. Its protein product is CASSQDSSPLHF.

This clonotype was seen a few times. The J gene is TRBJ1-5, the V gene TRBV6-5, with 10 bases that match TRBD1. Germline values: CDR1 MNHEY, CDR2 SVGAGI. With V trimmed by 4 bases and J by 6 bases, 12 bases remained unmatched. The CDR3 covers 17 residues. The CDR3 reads CASSSRDRGLTGQPQHF. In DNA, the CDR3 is TGTGCCAGCAGTTCCCGAGACAGGGGGCTAACGGGTCAGCCCCAGCATTTT.

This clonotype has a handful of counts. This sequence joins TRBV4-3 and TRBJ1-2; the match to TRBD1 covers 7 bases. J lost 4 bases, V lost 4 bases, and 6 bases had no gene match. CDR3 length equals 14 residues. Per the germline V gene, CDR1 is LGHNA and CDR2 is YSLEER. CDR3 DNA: TGCGCCAGCAGCCGACTGGGACAGTCCTATGGCTACACCTTC. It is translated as CASSRLGQSYGYTF.

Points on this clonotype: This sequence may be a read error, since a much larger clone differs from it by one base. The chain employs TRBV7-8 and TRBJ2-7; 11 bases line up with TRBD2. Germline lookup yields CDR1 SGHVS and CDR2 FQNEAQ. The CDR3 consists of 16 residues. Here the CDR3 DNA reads TGTGCCAGCAGCTTACTAGGGACTAGCGGCCGCTACGAGCGGTACTTC. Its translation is CASSLLGTSGRYERYF.

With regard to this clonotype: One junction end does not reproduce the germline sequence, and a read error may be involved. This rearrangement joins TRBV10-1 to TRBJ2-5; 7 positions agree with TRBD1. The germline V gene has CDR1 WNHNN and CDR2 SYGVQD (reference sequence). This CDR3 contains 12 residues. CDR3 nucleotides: TGTGCTCAGGACAGGACCCAAGAGACCCAGTACTTC. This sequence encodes CAQDRTQETQYF.

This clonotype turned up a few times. CDR3 in DNA: TGTGCCAGCAGCCCCAGGGGGCGATGGGGCTACACCTTC. Its protein is CASSPRGRWGYTF. V gene TRBV6-1 combines with J gene TRBJ1-2; TRBD1 matches at 8 bases. The junction had 8 bases not matched to a gene; V was cut back by 6 bases and J by 8 bases. The CDR3 runs to 13 residues. CDR1 and CDR2 (germline): MNHNS, SASEGT.

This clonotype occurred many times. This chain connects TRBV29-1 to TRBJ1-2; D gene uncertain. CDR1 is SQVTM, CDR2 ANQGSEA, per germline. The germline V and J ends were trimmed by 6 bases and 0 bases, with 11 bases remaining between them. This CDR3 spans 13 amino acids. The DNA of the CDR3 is TGCAGCGTCTCTGTGATGGCTAACTATGGCTACACCTTC. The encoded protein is CSVSVMANYGYTF.

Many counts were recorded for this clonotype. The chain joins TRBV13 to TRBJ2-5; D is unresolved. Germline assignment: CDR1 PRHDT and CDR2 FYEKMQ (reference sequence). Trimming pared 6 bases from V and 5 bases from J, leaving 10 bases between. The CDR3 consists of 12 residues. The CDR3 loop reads CASSAATETQYF. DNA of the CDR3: TGTGCCAGCAGTGCTGCTACGGAGACCCAGTACTTC.